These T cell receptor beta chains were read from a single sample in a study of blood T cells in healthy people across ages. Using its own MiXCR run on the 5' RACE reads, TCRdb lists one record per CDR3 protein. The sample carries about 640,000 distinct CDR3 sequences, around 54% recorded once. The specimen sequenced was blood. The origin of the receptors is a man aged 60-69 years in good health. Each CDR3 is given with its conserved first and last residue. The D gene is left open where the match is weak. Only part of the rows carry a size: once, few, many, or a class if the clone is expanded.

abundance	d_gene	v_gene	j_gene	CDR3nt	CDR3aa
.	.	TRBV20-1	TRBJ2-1	TGCAGTGCTAGAGTTGGGTCTAGCTTAAGGGGCAATGAGCAGTTCTTC	CSARVGSSLRGNEQFF
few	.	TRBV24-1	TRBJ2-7	TGTGCCACCAGTGATTTGCAGGTCCCGGGTGTGGGCTCCTACGAGCAGTACTTC	CATSDLQVPGVGSYEQYF
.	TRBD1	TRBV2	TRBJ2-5	TGTGCCAGCAGTGTGTTAACAGGGGGGAAAGAGACCCAGTACTTC	CASSVLTGGKETQYF
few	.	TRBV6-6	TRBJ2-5	TGTGCCAGCAGTTACTCTACAGGGGGGGGCGAGACCCAGTACTTC	CASSYSTGGGETQYF
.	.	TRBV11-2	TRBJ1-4	TGTGCCAGCAGCTTAGCCCAAGGAGGGACGGGCGAAAAACTGTTTTTT	CASSLAQGGTGEKLFF
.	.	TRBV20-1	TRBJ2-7	TGCAGTGCTTCCGGGCCAAAAGACGGCTACGAGCAGTACTTC	CSASGPKDGYEQYF
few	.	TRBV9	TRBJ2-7	TGTGCCAGCAGCGTAGGGGGGCAGGGATGGAATGAGCAGTACTTC	CASSVGGQGWNEQYF
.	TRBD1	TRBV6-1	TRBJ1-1	TGTGCCAGCAGTGGGGGACAGGGCACTGAAGCTTTCTTT	CASSGGQGTEAFF
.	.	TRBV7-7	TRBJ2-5	TGTGCCAGCAGCTCAGGCCACCAGCCTGGGGAGGAGACCCAGTACTTC	CASSSGHQPGEETQYF
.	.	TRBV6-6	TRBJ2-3	TGTGCCAGCAGAATAGGACTGGGGTTAAGCACAGATACGCAGTATTTT	CASRIGLGLSTDTQYF
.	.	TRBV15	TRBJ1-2	TGTGCCACCAGCACCTCACTCAACTATGGCTACACCTTC	CATSTSLNYGYTF
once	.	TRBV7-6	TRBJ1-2	TGTGCCAGCAGCTTAGCGTCTCCGCCAACCGGCGGCTACACCTTC	CASSLASPPTGGYTF
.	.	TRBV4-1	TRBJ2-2	TGCGCCAGCAGCCAAGGGCCAAGCGGCACCGGGGAGCTGTTTTTT	CASSQGPSGTGELFF
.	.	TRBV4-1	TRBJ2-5	TGCGCCAGCAGCCAAAGGGCGTGGTTGGCTAGGCAAGAGACCCAGTACTTC	CASSQRAWLARQETQYF
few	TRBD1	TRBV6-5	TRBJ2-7	TGTGCCAGCAGTTACTCTACTGCGGGACAGGGGGCAGCGCAGTACTTC	CASSYSTAGQGAAQYF